The 23 T cell receptor beta chains below all came from one sample that was sequenced in a study of regulatory T cells in long-lasting Graves disease. Combining iRepertoire HTBI primers with Arm-PCR of CDR3 regions, the authors built TCR beta libraries. Using its own MiXCR run on the multiplex PCR reads, TCRdb lists one record per CDR3 protein. The repertoire consists of 400,000 to 500,000 distinct CDR3 sequences, with around 15% occurring once and the leading ten covering approximately 15%. This sample's time point: newly diagnosed GD, antithyroid drugs for less than 3 months. With RNA extracted from PBMCs as input, the TCR library was made. This sample was shared with a second study, whose subject was T cells in Graves' hyperthyroidism and ophthalmopathy.

The sample consisted of peripheral blood mononuclear cells (PBMCs), taken at new diagnosis, from a patient treated with antithyroid drugs. These receptors were taken from a woman aged 45-65 years with Graves disease.

This chain joins TRBV7-4 and TRBJ1-5, with a tentative D call TRBD1 (6 bases). The CDR3 runs 15 residues. Trimming cost V 8 bases and J 3 bases, with 17 bases left between them. Germline CDR1 SGHVT, CDR2 SQSDAQ. The CDR3 is CASDLHRADNQPQHF. The CDR3 DNA is TGTGCCAGCGACTTGCACAGGGCCGACAATCAGCCCCAGCATTTT.

In its sample, this clonotype was seen a few times. This chain links TRBV30 with TRBJ2-7; D is unresolved. The germline CDR1 and CDR2 sequences are GTSNPN and SVGIG (reference sequence). CDR3 length: 13 residues. V was pared by 2 bases and J by 0 bases, with 8 bases between. CDR3 bases: TGTGCCTGGAGTCGCGGACGCTCCTACGAGCAGTACTTC. It codes for CAWSRGRSYEQYF.

This clonotype was detected many times. The rearrangement joins TRBV12-3 or TRBV12-4 to TRBJ1-1, with 8 positions matching TRBD1. The CDR3 has 15 amino acids. Germline trimming cut 3 bases from V and 4 bases from J; bases unmatched to any gene: 7. CDR3 coding DNA: TGTGCCAGCAGTTTGACAGGGGCCCTGGGCACTGAAGCTTTCTTT. It is translated as CASSLTGALGTEAFF.

This clonotype came up a few times. CDR3 sequence reads: CSARDPGRVNEQYF. The CDR3 coding sequence is TGCAGTGCTAGAGATCCCGGGAGGGTAAACGAGCAGTACTTC. The genes are TRBV20-1 and TRBJ2-7; TRBD2 aligns across 8 bases. This CDR3 region has 14 residues. CDR1 is DFQATT and CDR2 is SNEGSKA in the germline V gene (reference sequence). With V trimmed by 0 bases and J by 5 bases, 6 bases remained unmatched.

The rearrangement links TRBV5-1 to TRBJ2-2; D is perhaps TRBD2 (6 bases). CDR3 size: 14 residues. The germline gives CDR1 SGHRS, CDR2 YFSETQ. Deletions cut 4 bases from V and 4 bases from J, with 11 bases between. This CDR3 is CASSGRTTTGELFF. The CDR3 coding sequence is TGCGCCAGCAGCGGACGGACTACCACCGGGGAGCTGTTTTTT.

This clonotype was seen many times. This rearrangement joins TRBV7-2 to TRBJ2-1; 11 nucleotides line up with TRBD2. The J segment lost 9 bases and the V segment lost 4 bases, leaving 2 bases of the junction unmatched. Germline CDR1 and CDR2: SGHTA and FQGNSA. The CDR3 sequence is 13 residues long. CDR3 loop: CASSSLAGGEQFF. In DNA form, the CDR3 reads TGTGCCAGCAGCTCTCTAGCGGGAGGTGAGCAGTTCTTC. Variable domain in full (rest from reference TRBV7-2 and TRBJ2-1): GAGVSQSPSNKVTEKGKDVELRCDPISGHTALYWYRQSLGQGLEFLIYFQGNSAPDKSGLPSDRFSAERTGGSVSTLTIQRTQQEDSAVYLCASSSLAGGEQFFGPGTRLTVL.

The chain joins TRBV18 to TRBJ1-5; 8 positions match TRBD1. The V gene's germline CDR1 is KGHSH and CDR2 LQKENI. After removal of 3 bases from V and 3 bases from J, the junction contained 4 bases not matched to a gene. The CDR3 runs to 15 residues. DNA of the CDR3: TGTGCCAGCTCACCCCCGGACAGGGACAATCAGCCCCAGCATTTT. Its protein is CASSPPDRDNQPQHF.

Points on this clonotype: A far larger clone is only one base removed, so a read error is likely. The V and J genes are TRBV7-2 and TRBJ2-1; D call uncertain. The CDR3 is made up of 16 amino acids. Germline V gives CDR1 SGHTA, CDR2 FQGNSA. CDR3 bases: TGTGCCAGCAGCACCCTGAGGCAGGCTTCCCTCAATGATCAGTTCTTC. Its protein is CASSTLRQASLNDQFF. Looking up the rest from reference TRBV7-2 and TRBJ2-1 gives the full variable domain: GAGVSQSPSNKVTEKGKDVELRCDPISGHTALYWYRQSLGQGLEFLIYFQGNSAPDKSGLPSDRFSAERTGGSVSTLTIQRTQQEDSAVYLCASSTLRQASLNDQFFGPGTRLTVL.

The J gene is TRBJ2-7, the V gene TRBV30; maybe TRBD1 (5 bases). CDR3 length: 12 amino acids. Per the germline V gene, CDR1 is GTSNPN and CDR2 is SVGIG (reference sequence). The V end was cut by 4 bases, the J end by 1 base, with 8 bases between. The CDR3 DNA is TGTGCCTGGACTGCAGGGTCCTACGAGCAGTACTTC. This codes for CAWTAGSYEQYF. The whole variable domain, remainder taken from reference TRBV30 and TRBJ2-7, is SQTIHQWPATLVQPVGSPLSLECTVEGTSNPNLYWYRQAAGRGLQLLFYSVGIGQISSEVPQNLSASRPQDRQFILSSKKLLLSDSGFYLCAWTAGSYEQYFGPGTRLTVT.

This clonotype has at least ten counts. V and J are TRBV28 and TRBJ1-1; D is possibly TRBD1 (6 bases). The germline V gene has CDR1 MDHEN and CDR2 SYDVKM. Trimming pared 6 bases from V and 4 bases from J, leaving 15 bases between. This CDR3 has 14 amino acids. The CDR3 spells CASRRTALGTEAFF. Written as DNA, the CDR3 is TGTGCCAGCAGAAGGACAGCTCTCGGCACTGAAGCTTTCTTT.

The gene calls are TRBV6-1 and TRBJ2-5, with 7 bases fitting TRBD2. J gave up 2 bases and V 7 bases, and 7 bases lay outside the gene matches. The CDR3 has 14 residues. Germline V gene data show CDR1 as MNHNS and CDR2 as SASEGT. CDR3 loop: CASTHGGGQETQYF. CDR3 DNA sequence: TGTGCCAGCACTCATGGGGGGGGTCAAGAGACCCAGTACTTC.

This clonotype was found many times. The rearrangement links TRBV6-1 to TRBJ1-2, with D possibly TRBD1 on 5 matching bases. The length of the CDR3 is 15 residues. V shed 6 bases and J shed 4 bases, with 18 bases lying between them. Germline V gene data show CDR1 as MNHNS and CDR2 as SASEGT. Here the CDR3 DNA reads TGTGCCAGCAGAACCGACAGCCGCCCTTTCTATGGCTACACCTTC. Amino acid sequence: CASRTDSRPFYGYTF.

The sample holds many counts of this clonotype. J is TRBJ1-2 and V is TRBV28; possible D gene TRBD1, 5 bases. The germline gives CDR1 MDHEN, CDR2 SYDVKM. The CDR3 extends over 19 amino acids. Between the trimmed V and J ends, which lost 3 bases and 2 bases, there was a span of 25 bases. This CDR3 reads CASSFFLPPWGTENYGYTF. CDR3 nucleotides: TGTGCCAGCAGTTTCTTCCTGCCGCCGTGGGGGACGGAGAACTATGGCTACACCTTC.

This clonotype was seen many times. V usage is TRBV27 and J usage is TRBJ1-4; 7 bases map to TRBD1. The V and J ends lost 6 bases and 4 bases, in that order; junction bases with no gene match: 8. This CDR3 contains 15 residues. Germline CDR1 and CDR2: MNHEY and SMNVEV (reference sequence). CDR3 nucleotide sequence: TGTGCCAGCAGCCAAGGGGGCGGATATAATGAAAAACTGTTTTTT. This sequence encodes CASSQGGGYNEKLFF.

This clonotype was recorded many times. This chain uses TRBV10-1 with TRBJ2-1; 9 nucleotides align to TRBD2. This CDR3 contains 16 residues. With 6 bases clipped from V and 1 base from J, the junction kept 7 bases outside the gene matches. In germline, CDR1 is WNHNN, CDR2 SYGVQD (reference sequence). DNA of the CDR3: TGCGCCAGCAGCGAATCTCTAGCGGGGTCCTACAATGAGCAGTTCTTC. It yields the protein CASSESLAGSYNEQFF.

This clonotype was counted many times. The rearrangement links TRBV3-1 to TRBJ2-5; maybe TRBD2 (6 bases). Germline loops: CDR1 LGHDT, CDR2 YNNKEL (reference sequence). This CDR3 comprises 17 residues. Deletions cut 1 base from V and 5 bases from J, with 20 bases between. The CDR3 reads CASSQVPVIQAGETQYF. Written as DNA, the CDR3 is TGTGCCAGCAGCCAAGTTCCGGTAATCCAGGCGGGGGAGACCCAGTACTTC.

This clonotype was found a few times. The chain links TRBV9 to TRBJ2-7, with 8 nucleotides matching TRBD1. The CDR3 has 14 residues. Germline loops: CDR1 SGDLS, CDR2 YYNGEE. The V segment lost 5 bases and the J segment 3 bases; nucleotides outside the gene matches: 7. CDR3 amino acids: CASRDRAPGYEQYF. The CDR3 region has the DNA TGTGCCAGCAGGGACAGGGCCCCTGGCTACGAGCAGTACTTC.

As concerns this clonotype: This sequence may be a read error, since a much larger clone differs from it by one base. V usage is TRBV3-1 and J usage is TRBJ2-2, with 7 bases identical to TRBD2. The J segment lost 6 bases and the V segment lost 0 bases, leaving 10 bases of the junction unmatched. Germline V CDR1 and CDR2: LGHDT, YNNKEL (reference sequence). The CDR3 has 17 residues. Written as DNA, the CDR3 is TGTGCCAGCAGCCAAGACACCCTGGGGGGGTACGCCGGGGAGCTGTTTTTT. It translates to CASSQDTLGGYAGELFF.

This clonotype was observed many times. The V call is TRBV30, the J call TRBJ2-2, with unresolved D. Germline-derived CDR1 and CDR2 are GTSNPN and SVGIG (reference sequence). The CDR3 length is 13 residues. The V gene lost 3 bases and the J gene lost 5 bases, with 10 bases spanning the gap. CDR3 coding DNA: TGTGCCTGGAGGGTGACTGGAACCGGGGAGCTGTTTTTT. Amino acids: CAWRVTGTGELFF.

This clonotype was seen only a few times. The V gene is TRBV7-2, the J gene TRBJ1-2; D unclear. Trimming took 3 bases from V and 8 from J, leaving 10 bases between them. The CDR3 sequence is 12 residues long. Germline lookup yields CDR1 SGHTA and CDR2 FQGNSA. CDR3 in DNA: TGTGCCAGCAGCTTCCTTGTAGGCGGCTACACCTTC. Translation: CASSFLVGGYTF.

This clonotype was seen only a few times. V is TRBV4-2 and J is TRBJ2-1; D gene unclear. This CDR3 region has 16 residues. The ends were cut back, 4 bases at V and 3 bases at J, with 16 bases in the middle. The germline V gene encodes CDR1 LGHNA and CDR2 YNFKEQ. The CDR3 bases are TGTGCCAGCAGCCTCCGCCTACAGTTGGGCTACAATGAGCAGTTCTTC. This sequence encodes CASSLRLQLGYNEQFF.

In this sample, this clonotype turned up many times. This chain links TRBV6-1 with TRBJ2-1; 10 bases agree with TRBD2. The germline gives CDR1 MNHNS, CDR2 SASEGT. This CDR3 has 15 amino acids. With 2 bases clipped from V and 9 bases from J, the junction kept 7 bases outside the gene matches. The CDR3 reads CASSETVAGGPEQFF. The CDR3 DNA reads as TGTGCCAGCAGTGAAACTGTAGCGGGAGGTCCTGAGCAGTTCTTC.

There are many counts of this clonotype. The chain joins TRBV18 to TRBJ2-3; maybe TRBD1 (6 bases). Germline V lookup: CDR1 KGHSH, CDR2 LQKENI. This CDR3 has 16 amino acids. V was shortened by 3 bases and J by 4 bases, with 17 bases between the two germline ends. Written as DNA, the CDR3 is TGTGCCAGCTCACCGTGGGGACAAAGTAACGCAGATACGCAGTATTTT. It encodes CASSPWGQSNADTQYF.